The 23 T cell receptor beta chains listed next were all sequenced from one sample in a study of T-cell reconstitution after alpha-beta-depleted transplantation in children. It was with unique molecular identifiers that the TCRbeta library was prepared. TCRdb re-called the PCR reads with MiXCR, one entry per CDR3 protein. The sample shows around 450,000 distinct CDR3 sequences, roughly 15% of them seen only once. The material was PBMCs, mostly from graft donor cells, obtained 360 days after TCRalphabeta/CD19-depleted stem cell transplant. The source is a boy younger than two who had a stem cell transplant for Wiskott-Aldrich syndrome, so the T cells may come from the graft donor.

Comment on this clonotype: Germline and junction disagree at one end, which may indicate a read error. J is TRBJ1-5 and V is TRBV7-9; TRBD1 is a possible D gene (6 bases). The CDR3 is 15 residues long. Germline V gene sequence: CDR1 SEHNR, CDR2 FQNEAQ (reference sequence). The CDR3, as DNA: TGTGACAGCAGCTTAGACGGGACAAAGTCTCAGCCCCAGCATTTT. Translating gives CDSSLDGTKSQPQHF.

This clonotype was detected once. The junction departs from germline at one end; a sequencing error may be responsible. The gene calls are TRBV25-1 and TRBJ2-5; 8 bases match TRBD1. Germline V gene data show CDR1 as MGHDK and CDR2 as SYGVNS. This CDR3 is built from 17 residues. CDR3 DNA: TGTGCCAGCAGTCCCCGCCCTAGGACAGGGTATTTAGAGATCCAGTACTTC. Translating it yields CASSPRPRTGYLEIQYF.

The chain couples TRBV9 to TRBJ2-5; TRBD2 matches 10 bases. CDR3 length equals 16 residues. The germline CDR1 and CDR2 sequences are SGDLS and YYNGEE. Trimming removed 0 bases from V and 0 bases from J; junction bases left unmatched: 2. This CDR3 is CASSVVSGRNQETQYF. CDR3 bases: TGTGCCAGCAGCGTAGTTAGCGGGAGGAACCAAGAGACCCAGTACTTC.

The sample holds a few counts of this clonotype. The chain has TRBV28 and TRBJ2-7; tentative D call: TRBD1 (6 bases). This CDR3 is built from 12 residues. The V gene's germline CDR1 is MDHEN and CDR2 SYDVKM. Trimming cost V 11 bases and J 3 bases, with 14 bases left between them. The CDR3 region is CACSRTVYEQYF. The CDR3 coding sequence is TGTGCCTGTTCCCGGACAGTCTACGAGCAGTACTTC.

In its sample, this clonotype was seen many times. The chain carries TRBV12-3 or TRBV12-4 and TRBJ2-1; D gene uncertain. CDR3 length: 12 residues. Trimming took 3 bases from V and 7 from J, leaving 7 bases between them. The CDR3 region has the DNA TGTGCCAGCAGTTTTTGGGTGAATGAGCAGTTCTTC. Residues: CASSFWVNEQFF.

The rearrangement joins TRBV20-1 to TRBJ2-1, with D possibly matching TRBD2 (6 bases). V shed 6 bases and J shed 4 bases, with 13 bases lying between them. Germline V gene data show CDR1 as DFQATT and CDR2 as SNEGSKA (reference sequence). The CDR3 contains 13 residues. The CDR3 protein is CSATRGLYNEQFF. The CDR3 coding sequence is TGCAGTGCCACTAGGGGACTTTACAATGAGCAGTTCTTC.

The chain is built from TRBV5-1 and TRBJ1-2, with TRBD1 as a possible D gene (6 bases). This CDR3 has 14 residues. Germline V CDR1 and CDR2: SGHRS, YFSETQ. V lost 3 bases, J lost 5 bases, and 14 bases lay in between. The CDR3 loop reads CASSSGGTSYGYTF. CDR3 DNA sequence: TGCGCCAGCAGCTCCGGAGGGACATCGTATGGCTACACCTTC.

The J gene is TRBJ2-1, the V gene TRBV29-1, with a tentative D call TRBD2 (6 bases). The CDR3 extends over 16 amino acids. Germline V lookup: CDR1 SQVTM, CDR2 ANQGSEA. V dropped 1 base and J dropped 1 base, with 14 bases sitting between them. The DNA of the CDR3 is TGCAGCGTTGAAGTGGTGGGAGGTGTGTCCTACAATGAGCAGTTCTTC. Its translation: CSVEVVGGVSYNEQFF.

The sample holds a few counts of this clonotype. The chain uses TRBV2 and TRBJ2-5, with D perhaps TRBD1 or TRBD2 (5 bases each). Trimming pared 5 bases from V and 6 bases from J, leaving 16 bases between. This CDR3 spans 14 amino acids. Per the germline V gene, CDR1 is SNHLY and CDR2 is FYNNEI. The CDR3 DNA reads TGTGCCAGCAGTATCCGGGACCTAGGAAAGACCCAGTACTTC. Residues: CASSIRDLGKTQYF.

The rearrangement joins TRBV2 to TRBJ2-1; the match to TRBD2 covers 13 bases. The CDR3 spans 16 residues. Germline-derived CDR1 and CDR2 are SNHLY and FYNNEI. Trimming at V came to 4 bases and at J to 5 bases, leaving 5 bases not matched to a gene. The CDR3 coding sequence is TGTGCCAGCAGTGCCTGGACTAGCGGGAGTCACAATGAGCAGTTCTTC. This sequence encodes CASSAWTSGSHNEQFF.

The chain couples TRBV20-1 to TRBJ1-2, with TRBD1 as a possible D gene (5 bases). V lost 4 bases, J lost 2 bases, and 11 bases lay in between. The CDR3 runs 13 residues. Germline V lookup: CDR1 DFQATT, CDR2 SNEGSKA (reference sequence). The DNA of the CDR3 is TGCAGTGCTAAAGACAGCAGCAACTATGGCTACACCTTC. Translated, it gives CSAKDSSNYGYTF.

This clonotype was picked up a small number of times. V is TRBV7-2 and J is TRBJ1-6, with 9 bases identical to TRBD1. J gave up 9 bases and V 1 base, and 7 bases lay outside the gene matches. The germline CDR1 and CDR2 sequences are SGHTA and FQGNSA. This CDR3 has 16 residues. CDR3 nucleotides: TGTGCCAGCAGCTTAGGGTCCGGGACAGGGAGTTCACCCCTCCACTTT. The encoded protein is CASSLGSGTGSSPLHF.

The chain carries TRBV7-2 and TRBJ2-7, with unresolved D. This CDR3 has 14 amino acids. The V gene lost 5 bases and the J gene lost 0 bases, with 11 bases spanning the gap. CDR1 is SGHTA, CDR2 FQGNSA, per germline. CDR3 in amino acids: CASSAPRSSYEQYF. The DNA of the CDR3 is TGTGCCAGCAGCGCACCCAGGAGCTCCTACGAGCAGTACTTC.

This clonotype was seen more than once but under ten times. The DNA of the CDR3 is TGCGCCAGCCGGAGAAATGGTGGACAGGGGGCGGAAGAGCAGTACTTC. This encodes CASRRNGGQGAEEQYF. The chain links TRBV5-1 to TRBJ2-7; TRBD1 matches 11 bases. From germline, CDR1 is SGHRS and CDR2 YFSETQ. Trimming took 7 bases from V and 7 from J; bases not matched to a gene: 16. This CDR3 comprises 16 residues.

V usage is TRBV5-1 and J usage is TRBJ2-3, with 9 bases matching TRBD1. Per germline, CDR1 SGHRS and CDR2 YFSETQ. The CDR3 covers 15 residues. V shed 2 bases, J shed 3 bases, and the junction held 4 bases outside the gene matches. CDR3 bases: TGCGCCAGCAGCTTACAGGGGGCGTTAACAGATACGCAGTATTTT. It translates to CASSLQGALTDTQYF.

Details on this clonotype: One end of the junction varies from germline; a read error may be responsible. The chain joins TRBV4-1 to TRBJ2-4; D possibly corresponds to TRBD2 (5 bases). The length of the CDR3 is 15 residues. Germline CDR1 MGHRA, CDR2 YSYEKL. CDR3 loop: CASSARVLAKNNQYF. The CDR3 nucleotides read TGCGCCAGCAGCGCACGGGTTCTAGCCAAAAACAATCAGTACTTC.

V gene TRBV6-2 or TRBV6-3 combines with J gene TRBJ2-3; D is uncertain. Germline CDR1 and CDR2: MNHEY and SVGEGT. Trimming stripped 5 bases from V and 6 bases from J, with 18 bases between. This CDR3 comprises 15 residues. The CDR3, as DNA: TGTGCCAGCAGTCTCGGGCGAAGGCAGCAGGATACGCAGTATTTT. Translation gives CASSLGRRQQDTQYF.

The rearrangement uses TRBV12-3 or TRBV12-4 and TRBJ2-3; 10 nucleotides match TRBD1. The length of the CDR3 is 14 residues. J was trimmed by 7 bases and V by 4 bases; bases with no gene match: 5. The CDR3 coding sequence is TGTGCCAGCAGTTACCGGACAGGGGGTTATACGCAGTATTTT. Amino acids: CASSYRTGGYTQYF.

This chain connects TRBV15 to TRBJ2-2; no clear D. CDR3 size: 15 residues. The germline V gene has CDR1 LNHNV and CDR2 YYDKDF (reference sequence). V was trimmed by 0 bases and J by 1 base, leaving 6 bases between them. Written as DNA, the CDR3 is TGTGCCACCAGCAGAGAACTGAGGAACACCGGGGAGCTGTTTTTT. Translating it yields CATSRELRNTGELFF.

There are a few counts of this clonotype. CDR3 amino acids: CASSPGAVTDTQYF. In DNA, the CDR3 is TGCGCCAGCAGCCCAGGGGCAGTCACAGATACGCAGTATTTT. The V and J genes are TRBV5-1 and TRBJ2-3; D is possibly TRBD1 (6 bases). V dropped 4 bases and J dropped 2 bases, with 11 bases sitting between them. CDR3 size: 14 residues. Looked up from germline, CDR1 is SGHRS and CDR2 is YFSETQ.

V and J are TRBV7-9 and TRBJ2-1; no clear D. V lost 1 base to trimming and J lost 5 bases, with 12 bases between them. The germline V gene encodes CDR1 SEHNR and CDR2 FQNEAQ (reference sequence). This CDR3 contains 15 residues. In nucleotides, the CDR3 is TGTGCCAGCAGCTTAGATTTGGTGGGCCACAATGAGCAGTTCTTC. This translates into CASSLDLVGHNEQFF.

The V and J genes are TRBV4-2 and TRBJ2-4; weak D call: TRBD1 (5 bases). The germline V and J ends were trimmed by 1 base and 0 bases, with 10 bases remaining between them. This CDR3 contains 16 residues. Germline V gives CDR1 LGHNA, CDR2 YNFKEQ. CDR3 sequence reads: CASSQVRALAKNIQYF. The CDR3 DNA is TGTGCCAGCAGCCAAGTCAGGGCCTTAGCCAAAAACATTCAGTACTTC.

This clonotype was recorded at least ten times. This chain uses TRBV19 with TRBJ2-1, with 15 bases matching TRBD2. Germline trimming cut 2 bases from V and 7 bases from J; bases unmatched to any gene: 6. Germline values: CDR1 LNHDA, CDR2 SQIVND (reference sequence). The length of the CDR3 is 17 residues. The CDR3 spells CASSISHGTSGRNEQFF. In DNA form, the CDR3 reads TGTGCCAGTAGTATAAGCCACGGGACTAGCGGGAGGAATGAGCAGTTCTTC. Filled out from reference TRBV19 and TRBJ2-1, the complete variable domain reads DGGITQSPKYLFRKEGQNVTLSCEQNLNHDAMYWYRQDPGQGLRLIYYSQIVNDFQKGDIAEGYSVSREKKESFPLTVTSAQKNPTAFYLCASSISHGTSGRNEQFFGPGTRLTVL.